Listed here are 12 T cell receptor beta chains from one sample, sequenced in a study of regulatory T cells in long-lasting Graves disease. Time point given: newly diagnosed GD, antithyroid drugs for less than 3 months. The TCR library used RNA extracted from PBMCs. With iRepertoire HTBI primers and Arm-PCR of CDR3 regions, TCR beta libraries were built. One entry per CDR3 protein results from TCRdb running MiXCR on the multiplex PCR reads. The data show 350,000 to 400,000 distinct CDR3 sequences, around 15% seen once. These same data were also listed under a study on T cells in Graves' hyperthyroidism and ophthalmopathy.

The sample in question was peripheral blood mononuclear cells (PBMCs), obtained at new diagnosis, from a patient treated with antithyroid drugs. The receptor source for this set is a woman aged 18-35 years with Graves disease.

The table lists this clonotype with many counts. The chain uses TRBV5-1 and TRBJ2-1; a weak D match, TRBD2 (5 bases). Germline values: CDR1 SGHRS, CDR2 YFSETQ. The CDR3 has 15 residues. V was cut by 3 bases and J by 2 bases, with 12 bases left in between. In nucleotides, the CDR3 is TGCGCCAGCAGCTACCGGCGGGCCCCCTACAATGAGCAGTTCTTC. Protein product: CASSYRRAPYNEQFF.

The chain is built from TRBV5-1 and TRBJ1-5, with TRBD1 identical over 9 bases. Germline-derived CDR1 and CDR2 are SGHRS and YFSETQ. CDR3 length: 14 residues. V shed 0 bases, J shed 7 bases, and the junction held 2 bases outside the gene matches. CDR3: CASSLGTGEQPQHF. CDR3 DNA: TGCGCCAGCAGCTTGGGGACAGGGGAACAGCCCCAGCATTTT.

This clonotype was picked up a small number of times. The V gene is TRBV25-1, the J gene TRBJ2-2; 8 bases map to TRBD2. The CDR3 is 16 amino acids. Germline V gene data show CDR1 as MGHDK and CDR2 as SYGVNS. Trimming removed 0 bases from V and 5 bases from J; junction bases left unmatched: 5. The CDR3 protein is CASSEYGSGVTGELFF. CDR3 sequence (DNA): TGTGCCAGCAGTGAATATGGTAGCGGGGTTACCGGGGAGCTGTTTTTT.

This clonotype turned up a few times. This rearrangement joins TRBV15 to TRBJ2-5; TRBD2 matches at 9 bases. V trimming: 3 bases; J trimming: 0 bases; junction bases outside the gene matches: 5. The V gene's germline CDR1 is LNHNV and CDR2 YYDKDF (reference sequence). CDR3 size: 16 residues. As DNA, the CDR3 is TGTGCCACCAGCAGCCTTAGCGGGGGTAACCAAGAGACCCAGTACTTC. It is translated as CATSSLSGGNQETQYF.

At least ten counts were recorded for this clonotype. In nucleotides, the CDR3 is TGTGCCAGCAGCCGCGGACAGGGCCCATACAATGAGCAGTTCTTC. This encodes CASSRGQGPYNEQFF. The chain employs TRBV7-3 and TRBJ2-1; 8 nucleotides align to TRBD1. V gave up 5 bases and J gave up 4 bases; unmatched junction bases: 7. CDR3 length equals 15 residues. Germline CDR1 SGHTA, CDR2 FQGTGA.

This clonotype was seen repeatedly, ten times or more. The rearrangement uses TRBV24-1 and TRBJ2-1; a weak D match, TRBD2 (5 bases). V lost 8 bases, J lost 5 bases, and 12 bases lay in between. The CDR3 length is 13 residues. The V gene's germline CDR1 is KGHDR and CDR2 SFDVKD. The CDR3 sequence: CATKDSSNNEQFF. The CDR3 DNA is TGTGCCACCAAGGACTCCTCGAACAATGAGCAGTTCTTC.

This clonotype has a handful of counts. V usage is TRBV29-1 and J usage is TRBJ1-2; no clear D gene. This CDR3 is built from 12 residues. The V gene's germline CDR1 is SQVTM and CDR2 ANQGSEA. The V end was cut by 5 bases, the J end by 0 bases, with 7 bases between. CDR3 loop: CSVQFTNYGYTF. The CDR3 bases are TGCAGCGTTCAATTCACTAACTATGGCTACACCTTC.

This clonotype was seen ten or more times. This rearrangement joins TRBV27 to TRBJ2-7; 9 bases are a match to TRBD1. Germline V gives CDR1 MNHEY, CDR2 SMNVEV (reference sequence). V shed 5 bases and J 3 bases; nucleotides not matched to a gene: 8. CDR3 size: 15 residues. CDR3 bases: TGTGCCAGCAGTCAACCGGGACAGGGAAACTACGAGCAGTACTTC. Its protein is CASSQPGQGNYEQYF.

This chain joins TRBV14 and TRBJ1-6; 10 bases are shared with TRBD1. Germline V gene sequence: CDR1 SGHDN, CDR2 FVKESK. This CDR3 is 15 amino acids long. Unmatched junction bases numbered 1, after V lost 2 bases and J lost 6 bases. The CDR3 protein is CASSQRTGGNSPLHF. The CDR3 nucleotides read TGTGCCAGCAGCCAACGGACAGGGGGTAATTCACCCCTCCACTTT.

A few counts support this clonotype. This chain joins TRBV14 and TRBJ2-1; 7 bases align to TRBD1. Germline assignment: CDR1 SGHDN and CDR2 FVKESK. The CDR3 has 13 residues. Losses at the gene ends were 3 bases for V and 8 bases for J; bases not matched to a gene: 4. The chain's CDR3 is CASSQTGFHEQFF. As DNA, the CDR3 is TGTGCCAGCAGCCAGACAGGGTTCCATGAGCAGTTCTTC.

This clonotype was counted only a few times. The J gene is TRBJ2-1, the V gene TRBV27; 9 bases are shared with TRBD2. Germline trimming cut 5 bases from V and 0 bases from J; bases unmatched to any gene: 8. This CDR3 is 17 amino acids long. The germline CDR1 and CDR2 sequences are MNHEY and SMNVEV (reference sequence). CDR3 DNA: TGTGCCAGCAGTCCCATTGCGGGAGGGAACTCCTACAATGAGCAGTTCTTC. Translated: CASSPIAGGNSYNEQFF.

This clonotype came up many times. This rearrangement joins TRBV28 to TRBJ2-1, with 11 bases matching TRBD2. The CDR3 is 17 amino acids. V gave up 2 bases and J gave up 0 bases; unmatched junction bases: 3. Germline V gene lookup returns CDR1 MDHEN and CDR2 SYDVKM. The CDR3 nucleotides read TGTGCCAGCAGTTTACCTACTAGCGGGAGCTCCTACAATGAGCAGTTCTTC. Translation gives CASSLPTSGSSYNEQFF.